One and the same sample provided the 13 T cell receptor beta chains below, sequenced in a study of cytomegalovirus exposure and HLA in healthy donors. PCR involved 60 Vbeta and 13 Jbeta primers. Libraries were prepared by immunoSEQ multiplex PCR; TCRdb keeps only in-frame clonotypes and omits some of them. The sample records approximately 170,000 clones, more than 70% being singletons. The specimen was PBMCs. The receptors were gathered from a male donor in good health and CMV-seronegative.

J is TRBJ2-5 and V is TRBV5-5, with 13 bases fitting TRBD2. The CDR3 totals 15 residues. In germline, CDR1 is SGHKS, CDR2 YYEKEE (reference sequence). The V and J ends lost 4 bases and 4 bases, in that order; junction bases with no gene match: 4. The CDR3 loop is CASSLGLAGVETQYF. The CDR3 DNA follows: TGTGCCAGCAGCCTCGGACTAGCGGGAGTAGAGACCCAGTACTTC. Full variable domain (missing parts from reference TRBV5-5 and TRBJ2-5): DAGVTQSPTHLIKTRGQQVTLRCSPISGHKSVSWYQQVLGQGPQFIFQYYEKEERGRGNFPDRFSARQFPNYSSELNVNALLLGDSALYLCASSLGLAGVETQYFGPGTRLLVL.

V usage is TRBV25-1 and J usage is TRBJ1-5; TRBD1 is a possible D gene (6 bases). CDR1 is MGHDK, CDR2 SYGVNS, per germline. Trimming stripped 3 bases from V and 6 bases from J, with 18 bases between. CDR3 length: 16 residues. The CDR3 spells CASSEREQGGFQPQHF. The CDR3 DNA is TGTGCCAGCAGTGAGAGAGAACAGGGTGGCTTTCAGCCCCAGCATTTT.

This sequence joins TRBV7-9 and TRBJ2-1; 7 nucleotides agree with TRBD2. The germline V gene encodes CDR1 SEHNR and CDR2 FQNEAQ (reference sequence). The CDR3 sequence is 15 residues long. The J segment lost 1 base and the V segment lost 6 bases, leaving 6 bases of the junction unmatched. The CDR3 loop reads CASSMRELSYNEQFF. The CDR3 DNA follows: TGTGCCAGCAGTATGCGGGAGTTGTCCTACAATGAGCAGTTCTTC.

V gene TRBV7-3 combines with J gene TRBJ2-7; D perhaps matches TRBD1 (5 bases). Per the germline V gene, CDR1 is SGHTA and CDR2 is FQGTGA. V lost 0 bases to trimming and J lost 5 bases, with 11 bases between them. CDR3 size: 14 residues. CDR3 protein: CASSLTPGLHEQYF. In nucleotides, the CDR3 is TGTGCCAGCAGCTTAACTCCAGGGTTGCACGAGCAGTACTTC.

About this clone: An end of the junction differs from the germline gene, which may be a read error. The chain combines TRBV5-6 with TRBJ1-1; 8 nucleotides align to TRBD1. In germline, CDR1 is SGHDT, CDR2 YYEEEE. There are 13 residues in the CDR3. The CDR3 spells CASRRTGSIYGNF. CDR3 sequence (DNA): TGTGCCAGCAGGCGGACAGGGTCAATATACGGCAACTTT.

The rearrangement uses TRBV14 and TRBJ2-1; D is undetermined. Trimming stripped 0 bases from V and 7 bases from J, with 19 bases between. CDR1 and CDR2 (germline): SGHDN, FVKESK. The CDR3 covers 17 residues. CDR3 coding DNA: TGTGCCAGCAGCCAAGATCAGGCTCGCGCTCCAGTAAATGAGCAGTTCTTC. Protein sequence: CASSQDQARAPVNEQFF.

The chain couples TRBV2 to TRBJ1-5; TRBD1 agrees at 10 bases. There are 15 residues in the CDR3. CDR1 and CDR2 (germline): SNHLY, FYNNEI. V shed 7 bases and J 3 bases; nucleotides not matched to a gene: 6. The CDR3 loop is CASTVTGGPNQPQHF. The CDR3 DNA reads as TGTGCCAGCACCGTGACAGGGGGCCCCAATCAGCCCCAGCATTTT.

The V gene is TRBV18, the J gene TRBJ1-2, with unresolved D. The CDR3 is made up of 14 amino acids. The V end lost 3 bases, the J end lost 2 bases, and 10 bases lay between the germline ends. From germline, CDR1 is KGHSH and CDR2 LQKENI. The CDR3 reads CASSPTASNYGYTF. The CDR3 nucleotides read TGTGCCAGCTCACCCACAGCATCGAACTATGGCTACACCTTC.

CDR3 amino acids: CASRGWAGAHTEAFF. Here the CDR3 DNA reads TGTGCCAGCAGAGGATGGGCAGGGGCCCACACTGAAGCTTTCTTT. This chain connects TRBV6-1 to TRBJ1-1; maybe TRBD1 (6 bases). CDR1 and CDR2 (germline): MNHNS, SASEGT. Trimming took 6 bases from V and 3 from J, leaving 17 bases between them. This CDR3 spans 15 amino acids.

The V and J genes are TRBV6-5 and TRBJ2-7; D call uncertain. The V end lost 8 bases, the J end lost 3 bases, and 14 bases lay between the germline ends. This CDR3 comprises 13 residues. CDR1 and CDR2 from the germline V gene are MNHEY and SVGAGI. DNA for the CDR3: TGTGCCAGCGCCTCTCTTTCAGGCTACGAGCAGTACTTC. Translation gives CASASLSGYEQYF.

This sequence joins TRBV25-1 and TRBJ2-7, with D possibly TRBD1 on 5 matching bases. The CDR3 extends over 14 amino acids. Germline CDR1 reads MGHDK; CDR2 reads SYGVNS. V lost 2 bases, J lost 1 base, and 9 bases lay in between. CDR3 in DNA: TGTGCCAGCAGTGAACAGGGTGGATCCTACGAGCAGTACTTC. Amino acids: CASSEQGGSYEQYF.

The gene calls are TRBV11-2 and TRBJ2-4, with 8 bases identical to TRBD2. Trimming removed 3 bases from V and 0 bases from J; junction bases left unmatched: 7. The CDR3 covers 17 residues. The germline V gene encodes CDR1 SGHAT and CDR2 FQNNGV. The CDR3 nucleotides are TGTGCCAGCAGCTTTTCCGGGGGGGATTTAGCCAAAAACATTCAGTACTTC. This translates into CASSFSGGDLAKNIQYF. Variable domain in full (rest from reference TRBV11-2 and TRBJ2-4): EAGVAQSPRYKIIEKRQSVAFWCNPISGHATLYWYQQILGQGPKLLIQFQNNGVVDDSQLPKDRFSAERLKGVDSTLKIQPAKLEDSAVYLCASSFSGGDLAKNIQYFGAGTRLSVL.

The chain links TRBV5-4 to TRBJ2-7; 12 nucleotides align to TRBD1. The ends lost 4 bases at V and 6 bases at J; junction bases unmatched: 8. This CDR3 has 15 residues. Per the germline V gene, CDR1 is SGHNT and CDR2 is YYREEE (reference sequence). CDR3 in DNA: TGTGCCAGCAGCCAAACCGGGACAGGGGGCTTCGAGCAGTACTTC. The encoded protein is CASSQTGTGGFEQYF.